The T cell receptor (beta chain) under discussion was sequenced for a study of blood T cell repertoires in COVID-19. Study at large: Samples taken during acute and convalescent COVID-19 were collected in the United States, Italy and Spain. T cells, B-cell-depleted T cells, or PBMCs provided the cDNA or gDNA that served as material.

Study processing details: Estimates of nucleated cell counts were drawn from the amplification of reference gene primers. Here immunoSEQ multiplex PCR was the method, and the copy in TCRdb shows in-frame clones only, minus some. Clone size and V and J calls were adopted from that table, with D and trimming inferred from the DNA. The sample consists of over 150,000 clones, 75% to 90% of them appearing once. Germline V gene sequence: CDR1 MRHNA, CDR2 SNTAGT. CDR3 size: 13 residues. The V end was cut by 6 bases, the J end by 8 bases, with 16 bases between. The specimen sequenced was peripheral blood. The origin of this receptor is a woman of 80 years or more with active or convalescent COVID-19. V is TRBV6-4 and J is TRBJ1-1; the D gene is possibly TRBD1 (6 bases). CDR3 loop: CASSGGGRREAFF. For the CDR3, the DNA is TGTGCCAGCAGCGGGGGCGGGAGGAGGGAAGCTTTCTTT.